This T cell receptor (beta chain) is drawn from a study of shared clonotypes between healthy human individuals. Comment on this clone: Its matching antigen is unknown.

Study-wide points: Relative to memory subsets, naive subsets generally showed larger estimated richness.

CD8 cells classed as naive were CD45RO-negative and positively selected for CCR7, excluding terminally differentiated effector memory CD45RA+ cells. Sequencing used immunoSEQ multiplex PCR; TCRdb keeps in-frame clones, though not all of them. The table lists roughly 570,000 clones, about 98% of them singletons. The sample taken for sequencing was naive CD8+ T cells sorted from blood. This sequence originates from a man aged 25 to 40 in good health.

CDR3 sequence (DNA): TGTGCCAGCAGCTTGCGTGGCCGACAGACAGATACGCAGTATTTT. Amino acid sequence: CASSLRGRQTDTQYF. The chain recombines TRBV5-8 with TRBJ2-3; TRBD1 is a possible D gene (5 bases). Looked up from germline, CDR1 is SGHTS and CDR2 is YDEGEE. The CDR3 spans 15 residues. V was trimmed by 1 base and J by 3 bases, leaving 12 bases between them.